This T cell receptor beta chain was observed in a study of shared clonotypes between healthy human individuals. Across the whole study: Every donor yielded three CD4 naive, three CD4 memory, two CD8 naive and one CD8 memory plate. Study-wide results and limits: Non-shared clonotypes had lower generation probabilities than clonotypes shared by all four sorted-subset donors. Naive subsets generally had larger estimated richness than memory subsets.

Clones were sequenced by immunoSEQ multiplex PCR, and TCRdb holds only the in-frame ones, with some missing. The data contain 2 million to 2.5 million clones, approximately 96% of them singletons. CDR3 size: 15 residues. Germline-derived CDR1 and CDR2 are LNHDA and SQIVND (reference sequence). V shed 5 bases, J shed 3 bases, and the junction held 8 bases outside the gene matches. Remarks on this clone: Its antigen is not known.

Partitioning of CD4+ cells yielded a CD45RA+ naive subset and a CD45RA-negative memory subset. The specimen sequenced was naive CD4+ T cells sorted from blood. As to subset: CD45RA+ positively selected. The chain is built from TRBV19 and TRBJ2-7; 9 nucleotides agree with TRBD1. The receptor comes from a man aged 18 to 29 in good health. The CDR3, as DNA: TGTGCCAGTAGTTCGACCGGGACAGGGCACTACGAGCAGTACTTC. This encodes CASSSTGTGHYEQYF.